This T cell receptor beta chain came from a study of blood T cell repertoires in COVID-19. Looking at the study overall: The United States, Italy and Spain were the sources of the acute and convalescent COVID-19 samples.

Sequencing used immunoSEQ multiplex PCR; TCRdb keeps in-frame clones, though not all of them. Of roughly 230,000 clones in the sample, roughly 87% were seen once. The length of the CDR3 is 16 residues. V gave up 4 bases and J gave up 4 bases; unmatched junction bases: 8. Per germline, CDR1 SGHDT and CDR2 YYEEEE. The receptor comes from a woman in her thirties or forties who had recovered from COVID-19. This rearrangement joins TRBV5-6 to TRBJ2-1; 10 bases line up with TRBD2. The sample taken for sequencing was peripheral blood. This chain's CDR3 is CASSPPGLANYNEQFF. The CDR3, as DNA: TGTGCCAGCAGCCCCCCGGGACTAGCGAATTACAATGAGCAGTTCTTC.